A single T cell receptor (beta chain) is shown here with its context. This record belongs to a study of blood T cell repertoires in COVID-19. Study as a whole: From T cells, B-cell-depleted T cells, or PBMCs came the material, which was cDNA or gDNA.

In the study's own analysis: For nucleated cells, counts were estimated from reference gene primer amplification. Sequenced by immunoSEQ multiplex PCR; TCRdb stores in-frame clones only, minus some. V and J calls and clone size are copied from that table; D and trimming were computed from the DNA. The sample has 95,000 to 150,000 clones; around 81% are singletons. The clonotype was recovered from a woman aged 50 to 60 with acute or convalescent COVID-19. The sequencing sample was made of peripheral blood.

The CDR3 region is CASSNPARGGRTDTQYF. The CDR3 DNA is TGTGCCAGCAGCAACCCAGCGCGGGGAGGTCGCACAGATACGCAGTATTTT. The rearrangement uses TRBV21-1 and TRBJ2-3; the table's D call, TRBD2, was not checked against the DNA. TRBV21-1 is given as a pseudogene. The CDR3 runs 17 residues.